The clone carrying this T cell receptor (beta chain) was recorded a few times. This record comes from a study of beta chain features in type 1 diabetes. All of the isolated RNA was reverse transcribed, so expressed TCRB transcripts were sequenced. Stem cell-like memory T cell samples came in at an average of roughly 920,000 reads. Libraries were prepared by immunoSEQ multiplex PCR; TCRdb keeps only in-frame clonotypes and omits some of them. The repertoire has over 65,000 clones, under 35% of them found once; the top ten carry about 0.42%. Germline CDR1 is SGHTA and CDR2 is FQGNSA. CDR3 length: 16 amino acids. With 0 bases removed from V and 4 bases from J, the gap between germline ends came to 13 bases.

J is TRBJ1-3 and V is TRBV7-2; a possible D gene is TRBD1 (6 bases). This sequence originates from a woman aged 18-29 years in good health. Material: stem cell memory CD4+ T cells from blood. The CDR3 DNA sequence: TGTGCCAGCAGCTTAGCGATGGGGGCGTCAGGAAACACCATATATTTT. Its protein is CASSLAMGASGNTIYF.